The clone carrying this T cell receptor beta chain has a handful of counts. As yet, its antigen is unknown. Trimming removed 5 bases at V and 7 bases at J, with 21 bases between. CDR1 and CDR2 (germline): MNHEY, SMNVEV (reference sequence). CDR3 length equals 16 residues. TCR beta CDR3 regions were amplified from RNA. The primer set for the first-round RT-PCR of the TCR CDR3 was HTBI. TCRdb independently ran MiXCR on the multiplex PCR reads; one entry per CDR3 protein. The data show about 600,000 distinct CDR3 sequences, with 16% seen just once and 2.5% to 4% held by the top ten. Clinical Activity Scores of at least 3, NOSPECS grades of at least 4 and durations under 3 months characterized ophthalmopathy patients. The sample comes from a study of T cells in Graves' hyperthyroidism and ophthalmopathy. Overall study context: Before treatment of any kind, peripheral blood was taken at initial diagnosis. Study-wide results and caveats: Most clonotypes expanded in the thyroid (above 0.001) were also present in blood.

The V and J genes are TRBV27 and TRBJ2-1; the D is unclear. This TCR was recovered from a woman aged 40-49 years with Graves' ophthalmopathy. The sequenced sample was blood. The CDR3 DNA follows: TGTGCCAGCAGTCCCGTCCCACCGGGTCCGGGTAATGAGCAGTTCTTC. Translating gives CASSPVPPGPGNEQFF.